These T cell receptor beta chains were read from a single sample in a study of blood T cell repertoires in COVID-19. The data were produced by immunoSEQ multiplex PCR, yet TCRdb's version contains in-frame clones alone and is incomplete. This table holds more than 250,000 clones, roughly 91% found once. Sequencing was carried out using peripheral blood. Receptors originate from a middle-aged man with active or convalescent COVID-19. Each CDR3 is given without its conserved first and last residue. Fields, in order: J gene, V gene, CDR3 protein.

j_call: TRBJ2-1
v_call: TRBV7-9
cdr3_aa: ASSSLGGGTLRNEQF

j_call: TRBJ2-1
v_call: TRBV29-1
cdr3_aa: SAAGLAGVNEQF

j_call: TRBJ1-5
v_call: TRBV2
cdr3_aa: ASSEGGWHQPQH

j_call: TRBJ2-7
v_call: TRBV6-2/TRBV6-3
cdr3_aa: ASSYFQGPSYEQY

j_call: TRBJ2-1
v_call: TRBV6-4
cdr3_aa: ASSESEASASSYNEQF

j_call: TRBJ2-1
v_call: TRBV4-2
cdr3_aa: ASSQPSGGAYEQF

j_call: TRBJ1-6
v_call: TRBV9
cdr3_aa: ASSPRHEGSPLH

j_call: TRBJ1-1
v_call: TRBV30
cdr3_aa: AYGQRVTEAF

j_call: TRBJ1-1
v_call: TRBV27
cdr3_aa: ASSSPGGTNTEAF

j_call: TRBJ2-7
v_call: TRBV27
cdr3_aa: ASSYLAGGTYEQY

j_call: TRBJ2-7
v_call: TRBV7-2
cdr3_aa: ASSLVTAGQGEAYEQY

j_call: TRBJ1-2
v_call: TRBV19
cdr3_aa: ASFPGQGNYGYT

j_call: TRBJ1-2
v_call: TRBV5-6
cdr3_aa: ASRRGSDYGYT

j_call: TRBJ1-6
v_call: TRBV7-9
cdr3_aa: ASSDRIEASPLH

j_call: TRBJ1-2
v_call: TRBV19
cdr3_aa: ASSIGQTNNYGYT

j_call: TRBJ2-2
v_call: TRBV5-1
cdr3_aa: ASSLLLNTGELF

j_call: TRBJ1-2
v_call: TRBV6-5
cdr3_aa: ASSPQTGSDYGYT